A selection of T cell receptor beta chains follows, all from one sample in a study of cytomegalovirus exposure and HLA in healthy donors. Measured with immunoSEQ multiplex PCR; TCRdb has only the in-frame clones, and not every one. The sample has 65,000 or so clones; roughly 80% are singletons. Sample: PBMCs. These receptors all come from a middle-aged woman in good health and CMV-seropositive. The CDR3 runs from the conserved cysteine through the conserved F or W.

v_gene	j_gene	CDR3aa
TRBV18	TRBJ1-2	CASSPGVFDGYTF
TRBV9	TRBJ1-2	CASSETGFPYGYTF
TRBV4-1	TRBJ1-1	CASSLPGSLEAFF
TRBV7-9	TRBJ1-3	CASSPRTGENTIYF
TRBV5-1	TRBJ1-3	CASGTGGDGNTIYF
TRBV2	TRBJ1-1	CASGTDSYEAFF
TRBV5-6	TRBJ1-5	CASSLAGGSNQPQHF
TRBV7-9	TRBJ1-1	CASSQDWDREYMNTEAFF
TRBV7-9	TRBJ1-3	CASSSAGTAVDTIYF
TRBV5-1	TRBJ2-6	CASSSRPGQGFTGSGANVLTF
TRBV6-1	TRBJ1-6	CASSPRTRLTPLHF
TRBV7-9	TRBJ2-7	CASSYPPGQGKDEQYF
TRBV2	TRBJ2-7	CALQDDYEQYF
TRBV30	TRBJ2-5	CAWSVREGETQYF
TRBV7-2	TRBJ2-1	CASSLGLPSYNEQFF
TRBV19	TRBJ1-5	CASSRSLGQGNQPQHF
TRBV11-2	TRBJ2-5	CATTHRFGVQETQYF
TRBV4-1	TRBJ2-2	CASSQEDRNTGELFF
TRBV9	TRBJ1-1	CASSVAAGGTEAFF
TRBV5-8	TRBJ2-1	CASSSWLSGEQFF
TRBV29-1	TRBJ1-4	CSVVQVAGKLFF
TRBV30	TRBJ1-6	CAWGKGDYNSPLHF
TRBV4-1	TRBJ1-4	CASSLRADNEKLFF
TRBV6-4	TRBJ2-1	CATSGEAYNEQFF
TRBV7-9	TRBJ1-2	CSSSARDRESLDYGYTF
TRBV5-1	TRBJ1-2	CASSQGVNYGYTF
TRBV6-5	TRBJ1-2	CASGPGEAAYGYTF
TRBV23-1	TRBJ1-1	CASSRNRDDRAFF
TRBV11-2	TRBJ2-2	CASSPLARSGELFF
TRBV7-9	TRBJ2-2	CASSQRGLGGELFF
TRBV19	TRBJ2-3	CASRTGVDTQYF
TRBV5-4	TRBJ2-6	CASSVEGTRSSGANVLTF
TRBV18	TRBJ2-5	CASSPLEGGPETQYF
TRBV29-1	TRBJ2-5	CSVLRGTGRGDQYF
TRBV2	TRBJ2-6	CASSQPWRGGTGANVLTF
TRBV30	TRBJ1-1	CAWSRYGTGGTEAFF